The 19 T cell receptor beta chains presented below share a single source sample, sequenced in a study of long-term antiretroviral therapy in people with HIV. At the survey level, the v3.0 immunoSEQ assay was run. Using immunoSEQ multiplex PCR, the repertoire was profiled, and TCRdb retains in-frame clones only, with some absent. The data show fewer than 45,000 clones, with 82% seen just once and over 10% held by the top ten. The sequenced sample was unsorted PBMCs, obtained 0.3 years after starting antiretroviral therapy. The receptors stem from a man aged 18-30 years with HIV.

The CDR3 here is CASSFLPGQGSYEQYF. For the CDR3, the DNA is TGTGCCAGCAGCTTCCTCCCGGGACAGGGATCCTACGAGCAGTACTTC. The rearrangement links TRBV5-6 to TRBJ2-7; 9 bases align to TRBD1. CDR3 length: 16 amino acids. The germline V gene encodes CDR1 SGHDT and CDR2 YYEEEE. Trimming took 2 bases from V and 1 from J; bases not matched to a gene: 7. Filled out from reference TRBV5-6 and TRBJ2-7, the complete variable domain reads DAGVTQSPTHLIKTRGQQVTLRCSPKSGHDTVSWYQQALGQGPQFIFQYYEEEERQRGNFPDRFSGHQFPNYSSELNVNALLLGDSALYLCASSFLPGQGSYEQYFGPGTRLTVT.

The gene calls are TRBV2 and TRBJ1-1; no reliable D call. Trimming took off 6 bases at V and 5 bases at J, with 19 bases between the two ends. The CDR3 is made up of 15 amino acids. Looked up from germline, CDR1 is SNHLY and CDR2 is FYNNEI. CDR3 bases: TGTGCCAGCAGCCCCCAGGCGGGAAGGGATACTGAAGCTTTCTTT. It codes for CASSPQAGRDTEAFF.

The rearrangement joins TRBV4-2 to TRBJ2-7; 9 bases align to TRBD2. The length of the CDR3 is 17 residues. V shed 3 bases, J shed 4 bases, and the junction held 13 bases outside the gene matches. Germline assignment: CDR1 LGHNA and CDR2 YNFKEQ. CDR3 sequence (DNA): TGTGCCAGCAGCCAGACCCCTCGAGGTAGCGGGAGTTACGAGCAGTACTTC. Encoded protein: CASSQTPRGSGSYEQYF.

The J gene is TRBJ1-1, the V gene TRBV6-1; unclear D gene. This CDR3 spans 14 amino acids. CDR1 and CDR2 (germline): MNHNS, SASEGT. V was pared by 6 bases and J by 4 bases, with 15 bases between. CDR3 nucleotide sequence: TGTGCCAGCAGCCTTTACCGGGTTTCCACTGAAGCTTTCTTT. This codes for CASSLYRVSTEAFF.

This clone occurred a few times. The CDR3 sequence: CASSQPLGGLYGYTF. The CDR3 region has the DNA TGTGCCAGCAGCCAACCTTTGGGGGGACTCTATGGCTACACCTTC. The J gene is TRBJ1-2, the V gene TRBV28, with D possibly matching TRBD1 (5 bases). CDR1 is MDHEN and CDR2 is SYDVKM in the germline V gene. This CDR3 is 15 amino acids long. V lost 6 bases and J lost 4, with 18 bases in between.

The chain uses TRBV7-2 and TRBJ1-1; weak D call: TRBD1 (5 bases). Trimming stripped 2 bases from V and 3 bases from J, with 13 bases between. CDR3 length equals 15 residues. Per the germline V gene, CDR1 is SGHTA and CDR2 is FQGNSA. This CDR3 is CASSLIRGEDTEAFF. CDR3 nucleotides: TGTGCCAGCAGCTTAATCCGGGGGGAGGACACTGAAGCTTTCTTT.

V and J are TRBV9 and TRBJ2-1; the match to TRBD2 covers 7 bases. The CDR3 contains 16 residues. Germline trimming cut 1 base from V and 4 bases from J; bases unmatched to any gene: 8. Germline-derived CDR1 and CDR2 are SGDLS and YYNGEE. The CDR3 region has the DNA TGTGCCAGCAGCGTACGTGCCCCAGCGGGATACAATGAGCAGTTCTTC. Translation: CASSVRAPAGYNEQFF.

This clone was observed a few times. The chain employs TRBV7-2 and TRBJ2-7; 7 nucleotides line up with TRBD1. With V trimmed by 6 bases and J by 4 bases, 12 bases remained unmatched. Per the germline V gene, CDR1 is SGHTA and CDR2 is FQGNSA. This CDR3 comprises 15 residues. Written as DNA, the CDR3 is TGTGCCAGCAGTCGCCGATCCGGGACAGAGTACGAGCAGTACTTC. Translated, it gives CASSRRSGTEYEQYF.

The chain links TRBV7-9 to TRBJ2-5, with D hard to call. The CDR3 sequence is 12 residues long. Germline V gene data show CDR1 as SEHNR and CDR2 as FQNEAQ (reference sequence). V shed 6 bases and J shed 4 bases, with 9 bases lying between them. CDR3: CASSREAETQYF. The DNA for the CDR3 is TGTGCCAGCAGTCGAGAGGCAGAGACCCAGTACTTC.

The V and J genes are TRBV2 and TRBJ2-7; 13 nucleotides match TRBD2. CDR1 is SNHLY, CDR2 FYNNEI, per germline. This CDR3 region has 16 residues. V lost 6 bases, J lost 3 bases, and 8 bases stayed unmatched. The CDR3 DNA reads as TGTGCCAGCAGCCCTACCGGACTAGCGGGAGTCTACGAGCAGTACTTC. Translating gives CASSPTGLAGVYEQYF. Full variable domain (remainder filled in from reference TRBV2 and TRBJ2-7): EPEVTQTPSHQVTQMGQEVILRCVPISNHLYFYWYRQILGQKVEFLVSFYNNEISEKSEIFDDQFSVERPDGSNFTLKIRSTKLEDSAMYFCASSPTGLAGVYEQYFGPGTRLTVT.

The J gene is TRBJ1-4, the V gene TRBV6-5; no definite D call. The CDR3 is 15 amino acids. Per the germline V gene, CDR1 is MNHEY and CDR2 is SVGAGI. V was clipped by 0 bases and J by 4 bases, with 9 bases between them. CDR3 in DNA: TGTGCCAGCAGTTACTCGGCTGTTGGTAATGAAAAACTGTTTTTT. Protein sequence: CASSYSAVGNEKLFF.

The chain links TRBV2 to TRBJ1-2; D is perhaps TRBD1 (5 bases). Per germline, CDR1 SNHLY and CDR2 FYNNEI. With 2 bases removed from V and 0 bases from J, the gap between germline ends came to 13 bases. The CDR3 sequence is 16 residues long. CDR3 loop: CASSEWGKGPNYGYTF. The CDR3, as DNA: TGTGCCAGCAGTGAATGGGGAAAGGGACCTAACTATGGCTACACCTTC.

J is TRBJ1-2 and V is TRBV5-1, with D maybe TRBD1 (5 bases). The CDR3 runs to 14 residues. From germline, CDR1 is SGHRS and CDR2 YFSETQ. Trimming took off 5 bases at V and 4 bases at J, with 15 bases between the two ends. CDR3 region: CASSPTGDPYGYTF. For the CDR3, the DNA is TGCGCCAGCAGTCCCACGGGGGACCCCTATGGCTACACCTTC.

In this sample, this clone turned up once. The chain combines TRBV11-2 with TRBJ2-7; TRBD1 aligns across 12 bases. There are 18 residues in the CDR3. Losses at the gene ends were 5 bases for V and 3 bases for J; bases not matched to a gene: 14. The V gene's germline CDR1 is SGHAT and CDR2 FQNNGV. DNA of the CDR3: TGTGCCAGCAGCCGAAGCCCGGGACAGGGGGCATCAAGCTACGAGCAGTACTTC. It is translated as CASSRSPGQGASSYEQYF.

The genes are TRBV9 and TRBJ2-3, with a tentative D call TRBD2 (5 bases). CDR3 length: 16 residues. Trimming took 0 bases from V and 1 from J, leaving 12 bases between them. Germline V gene data show CDR1 as SGDLS and CDR2 as YYNGEE. Written as DNA, the CDR3 is TGTGCCAGCAGCGTAGGGCTAGCATTGGGCACAGATACGCAGTATTTT. It encodes CASSVGLALGTDTQYF.

The chain is built from TRBV6-5 and TRBJ1-1; 10 bases map to TRBD1. The CDR3 is 13 amino acids. The V gene end was trimmed by 8 bases and the J gene end by 4 bases; junction bases not matched to a gene: 4. Germline-derived CDR1 and CDR2 are MNHEY and SVGAGI. The CDR3 loop reads CASLDRGSTEAFF. DNA for the CDR3: TGTGCCAGCTTGGACAGGGGGAGCACTGAAGCTTTCTTT.

The rearrangement joins TRBV6-5 to TRBJ2-3; D might be TRBD1 or TRBD2, each matching 6 bases. This CDR3 spans 14 amino acids. Germline V gene lookup returns CDR1 MNHEY and CDR2 SVGAGI. V gave up 8 bases and J gave up 2 bases, with 14 bases separating them. This chain's CDR3 is CASANRGPTDTQYF. DNA for the CDR3: TGTGCCAGCGCAAACCGGGGGCCCACAGATACGCAGTATTTT.

The chain employs TRBV4-2 and TRBJ1-6; possible D gene TRBD1, 6 bases. Trimming pared 0 bases from V and 10 bases from J, leaving 25 bases between. The CDR3 totals 19 residues. Per the germline V gene, CDR1 is LGHNA and CDR2 is YNFKEQ. CDR3 coding DNA: TGTGCCAGCAGCCAAGATATAGACCGAACAGGGATTAGAGGGTCACCCCTCCACTTT. Amino acid sequence: CASSQDIDRTGIRGSPLHF.

The chain combines TRBV5-1 with TRBJ1-4, with TRBD1 matching over 7 bases. Trimming cost V 4 bases and J 6 bases; bases outside gene matches: 6. This CDR3 comprises 14 residues. Germline loops: CDR1 SGHRS, CDR2 YFSETQ. The CDR3 DNA follows: TGCGCCAGCAGCGTAACAGGGGAACATGAAAAACTGTTTTTT. The encoded protein is CASSVTGEHEKLFF.